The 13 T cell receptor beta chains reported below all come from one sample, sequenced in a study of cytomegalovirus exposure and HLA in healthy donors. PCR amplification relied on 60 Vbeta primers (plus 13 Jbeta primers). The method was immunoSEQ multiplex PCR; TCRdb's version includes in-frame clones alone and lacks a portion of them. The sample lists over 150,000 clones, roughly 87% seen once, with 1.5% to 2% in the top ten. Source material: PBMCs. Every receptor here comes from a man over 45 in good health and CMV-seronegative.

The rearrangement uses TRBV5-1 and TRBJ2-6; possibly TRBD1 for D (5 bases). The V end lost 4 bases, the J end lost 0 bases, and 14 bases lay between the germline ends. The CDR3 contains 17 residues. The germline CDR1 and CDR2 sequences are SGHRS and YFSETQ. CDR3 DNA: TGCGCCAGCAGCCAAGGACACGGTCGCTCTGGGGCCAACGTCCTGACTTTC. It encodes CASSQGHGRSGANVLTF.

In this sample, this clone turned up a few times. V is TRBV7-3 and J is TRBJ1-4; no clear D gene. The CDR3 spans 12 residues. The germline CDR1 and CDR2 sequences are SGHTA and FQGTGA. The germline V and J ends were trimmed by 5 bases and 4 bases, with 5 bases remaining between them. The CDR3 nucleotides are TGTGCCAGCAGCCAAATTAATGAAAAACTGTTTTTT. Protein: CASSQINEKLFF.

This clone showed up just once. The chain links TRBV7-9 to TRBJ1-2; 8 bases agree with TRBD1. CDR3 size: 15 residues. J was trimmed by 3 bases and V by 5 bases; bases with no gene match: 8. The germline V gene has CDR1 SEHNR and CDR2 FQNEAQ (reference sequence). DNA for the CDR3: TGTGCCAGCAGCGCCGCGACAGGGGTTGACTATGGCTACACCTTC. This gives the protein CASSAATGVDYGYTF. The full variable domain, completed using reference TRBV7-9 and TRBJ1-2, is DTGVSQNPRHKITKRGQNVTFRCDPISEHNRLYWYRQTLGQGPEFLTYFQNEAQLEKSRLLSDRFSAERPKGSFSTLEIQRTEQGDSAMYLCASSAATGVDYGYTFGSGTRLTVV.

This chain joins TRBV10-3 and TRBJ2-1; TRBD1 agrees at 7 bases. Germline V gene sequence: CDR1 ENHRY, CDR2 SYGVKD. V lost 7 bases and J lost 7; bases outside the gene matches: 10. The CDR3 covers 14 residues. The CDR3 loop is CAITRDREGNEQFF. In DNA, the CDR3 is TGTGCCATCACGAGAGACAGGGAAGGGAATGAGCAGTTCTTC.

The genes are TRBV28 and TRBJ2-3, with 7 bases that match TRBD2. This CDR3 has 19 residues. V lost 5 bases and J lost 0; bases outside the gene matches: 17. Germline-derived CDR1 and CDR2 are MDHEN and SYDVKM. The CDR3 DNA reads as TGTGCCAGCAGTCACCCTCGCCCTTATATGGGGGGGAGCACAGATACGCAGTATTTT. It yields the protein CASSHPRPYMGGSTDTQYF.

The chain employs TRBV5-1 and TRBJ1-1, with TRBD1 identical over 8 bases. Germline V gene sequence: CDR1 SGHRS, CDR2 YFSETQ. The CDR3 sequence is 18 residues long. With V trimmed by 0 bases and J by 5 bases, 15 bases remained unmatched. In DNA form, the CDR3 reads TGCGCCAGCAGCTTGGGAAGTCCGGACAGGGTTTTTAGGACTGAAGCTTTCTTT. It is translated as CASSLGSPDRVFRTEAFF.

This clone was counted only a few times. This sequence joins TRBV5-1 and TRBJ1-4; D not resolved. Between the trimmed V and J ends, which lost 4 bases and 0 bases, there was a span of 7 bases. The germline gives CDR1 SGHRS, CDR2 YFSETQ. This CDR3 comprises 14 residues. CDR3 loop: CASSESSTNEKLFF. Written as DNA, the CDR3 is TGCGCCAGCAGCGAAAGCTCAACTAATGAAAAACTGTTTTTT. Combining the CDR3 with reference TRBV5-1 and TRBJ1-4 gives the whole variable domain KAGVTQTPRYLIKTRGQQVTLSCSPISGHRSVSWYQQTPGQGLQFLFEYFSETQRNKGNFPGRFSGRQFSNSRSEMNVSTLELGDSALYLCASSESSTNEKLFFGSGTQLSVL.

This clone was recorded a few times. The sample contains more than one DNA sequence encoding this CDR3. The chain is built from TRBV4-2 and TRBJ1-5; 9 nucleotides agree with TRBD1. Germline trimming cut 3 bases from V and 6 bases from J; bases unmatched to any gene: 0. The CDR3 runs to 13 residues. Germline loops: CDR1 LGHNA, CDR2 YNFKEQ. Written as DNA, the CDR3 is TGTGCCAGCAGCCAGGACAGGGGTCAGCCCCAGCATTTT. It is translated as CASSQDRGQPQHF.

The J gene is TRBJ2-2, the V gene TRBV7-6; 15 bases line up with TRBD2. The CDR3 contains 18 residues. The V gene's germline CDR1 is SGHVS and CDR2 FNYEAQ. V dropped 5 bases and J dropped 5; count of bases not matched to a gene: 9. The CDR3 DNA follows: TGTGCCAGCAGCGCAAGGACTAGCGGGGGGGCGAGTACCGGGGAGCTGTTTTTT. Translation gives CASSARTSGGASTGELFF.

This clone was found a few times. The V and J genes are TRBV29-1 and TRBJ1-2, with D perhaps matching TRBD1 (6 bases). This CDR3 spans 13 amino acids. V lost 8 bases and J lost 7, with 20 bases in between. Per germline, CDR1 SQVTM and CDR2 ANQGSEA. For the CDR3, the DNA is TGCAGCCCGGTTCGGCCAGGGGTGGGTGGCTACACCTTC. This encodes CSPVRPGVGGYTF.

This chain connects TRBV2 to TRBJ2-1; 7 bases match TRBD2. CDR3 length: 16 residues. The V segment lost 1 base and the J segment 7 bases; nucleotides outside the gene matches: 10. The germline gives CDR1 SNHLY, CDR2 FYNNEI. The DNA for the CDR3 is TGTGCCAGCAGTGAAGGGCCAGCGGGAACTGGGAATGAGCAGTTCTTC. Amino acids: CASSEGPAGTGNEQFF.

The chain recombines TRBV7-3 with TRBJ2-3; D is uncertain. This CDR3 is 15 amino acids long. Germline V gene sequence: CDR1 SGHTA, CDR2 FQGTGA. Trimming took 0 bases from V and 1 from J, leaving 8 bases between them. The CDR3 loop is CASSLTAIRTDTQYF. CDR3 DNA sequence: TGTGCCAGCAGCTTAACGGCCATCCGCACAGATACGCAGTATTTT. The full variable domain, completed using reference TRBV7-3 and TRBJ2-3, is GAGVSQTPSNKVTEKGKYVELRCDPISGHTALYWYRQSLGQGPEFLIYFQGTGAADDSGLPNDRFFAVRPEGSVSTLKIQRTERGDSAVYLCASSLTAIRTDTQYFGPGTRLTVL.

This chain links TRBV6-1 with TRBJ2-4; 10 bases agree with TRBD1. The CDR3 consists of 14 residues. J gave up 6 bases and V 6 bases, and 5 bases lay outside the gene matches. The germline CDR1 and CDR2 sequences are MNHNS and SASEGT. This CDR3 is CASRGDRGGNIQYF. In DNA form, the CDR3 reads TGTGCCAGCAGAGGGGACAGGGGAGGAAACATTCAGTACTTC.